The source of this TCR beta chain is a study of T cells in Graves' hyperthyroidism and ophthalmopathy. Researchers took RNA transcripts and amplified the TCR beta CDR3 regions from them. RT-PCR in the first round (using the HTBI primer set) targeted the TCR CDR3. A single record per CDR3 protein comes from TCRdb applying MiXCR to the multiplex PCR reads. The profile shows about 98,000 distinct CDR3 sequences, around 42% of them singletons. Germline V gene sequence: CDR1 SEHNR, CDR2 FQNEAQ (reference sequence). CDR3 length: 16 amino acids. Trimming pared 1 base from V and 4 bases from J, leaving 15 bases between.

The sample comprised peripheral blood or thyroid tissue (not recorded which). The chain carries TRBV7-9 and TRBJ2-3, with a weak D call TRBD2 (6 bases). This TCR was recovered from a woman under 40 with Graves' hyperthyroidism. CDR3 region: CASSLGAGTRADTQYF. CDR3 nucleotide sequence: TGTGCCAGCAGCTTAGGGGCAGGGACTCGAGCAGATACGCAGTATTTT.